The present T cell receptor (beta chain) was sequenced within a study of blood T cell repertoires in COVID-19 (dated by TCRdb to 2020 to 2021). Some background on the complete study: Collaborator samples came from the United States, Italy and Spain and covered acute and convalescent phases of COVID-19. The dataset comprised deeply sampled blood TCRbeta repertoires from subjects exposed to, actively infected with, or recovered from COVID-19. Samples came from the ongoing ImmuneRACE study (first 160 participants) plus 1,254 subjects from 6 global collaborators. A freely available public database, intended as a resource for researchers studying the immune response to SARS-CoV-2, is where the repertoires were released. Nearly every sample came with metadata listing a de-identified subject ID, COVID-19 status, age in years and sex. Where HLA class I and class II types were available, the types were taken from metadata supplied by the sample provider, not from assay-based typing. The material from the prospective study consisted of cDNA or gDNA derived from T cells, B-cell-depleted T cells, or PBMCs.

Turning to this clone: Its antigen is not yet known. Base qualities were left out, and no much larger clone turns up one base away.

Whole blood was collected in K2EDTA tubes by collaborating institutions according to the institutions' own protocols. Collaborator samples were shipped for TCRbeta analysis as frozen whole blood, isolated PBMCs, or DNA extracted from either sample type. The research as a whole found: How much clinical and demographic metadata was included differed by source and by participant, and the metadata was provided uncurated.

For this chain, trimming is 1 base at the V end and 5 bases at the J end, and the number of junction bases without a gene match is 5. The germline V gene specifies SGHAT as CDR1 and FQNNGV as CDR2. Including the terminal cysteine and phenylalanine, the CDR3 comprises 15 residues. Only the CDR3 portion is preserved as DNA: 45 bases, with reading frame beginning at the first base. TCRbeta CDR3 regions were amplified from genomic DNA by means of the immunoSEQ Assay, a bias-controlled multiplex PCR. Under the source paper's analysis protocol: The number of nucleated cells in each sample was estimated by amplification of reference gene primers within the assay. To quantify the absolute abundance of each unique TCRbeta CDR3 rearrangement, sequence reads were collapsed and filtered. For each sample, productive Simpson clonality was calculated as the square root of Simpson's diversity index across productive rearrangements. Entries here come from immuneACCESS through TCRdb and include only in-frame sequences with V and J called. Some clones fail to appear in such tables; in the studies checked, an unresolved V gene covers under half of the shortfall, and the cause of the remainder is unknown. V and J calls and clone size are as listed in that table; D and trimming were resolved from the DNA. Counted in this sample were around 100,000 clones; roughly 88% of them appeared once. About 0.8% of the sample comes from the top ten.

The chain employs TRBV11-2 and TRBJ2-7, with 10 junctional bases fitting TRBD2. The sample was peripheral blood. The TCR was taken from a woman in her 70s with acute or convalescent COVID-19. The nucleotides are TGTGCCAGCAGCTTAGTAGCGGGAGGTACCAACGAGCAGTACTTC. Its product reads: CASSLVAGGTNEQYF.